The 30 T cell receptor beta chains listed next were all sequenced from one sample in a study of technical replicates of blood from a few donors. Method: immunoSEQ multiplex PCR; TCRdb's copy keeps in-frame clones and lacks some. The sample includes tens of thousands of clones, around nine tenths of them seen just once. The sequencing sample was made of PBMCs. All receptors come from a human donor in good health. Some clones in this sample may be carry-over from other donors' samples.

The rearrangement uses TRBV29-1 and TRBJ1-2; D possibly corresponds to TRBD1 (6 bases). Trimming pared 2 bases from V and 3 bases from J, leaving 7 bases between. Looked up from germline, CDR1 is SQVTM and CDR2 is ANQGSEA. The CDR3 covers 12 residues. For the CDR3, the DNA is TGCAGCGTTGAACAGGGGCACTATGGCTACACCTTC. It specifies CSVEQGHYGYTF.

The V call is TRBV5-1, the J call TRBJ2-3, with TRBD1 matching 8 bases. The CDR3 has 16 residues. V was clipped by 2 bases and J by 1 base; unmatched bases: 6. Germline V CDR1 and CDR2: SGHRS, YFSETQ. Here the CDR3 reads CASSLEKGQGTDTQYF. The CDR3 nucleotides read TGCGCCAGCAGCTTAGAAAAGGGACAGGGCACAGATACGCAGTATTTT. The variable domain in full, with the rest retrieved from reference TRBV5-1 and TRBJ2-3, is KAGVTQTPRYLIKTRGQQVTLSCSPISGHRSVSWYQQTPGQGLQFLFEYFSETQRNKGNFPGRFSGRQFSNSRSEMNVSTLELGDSALYLCASSLEKGQGTDTQYFGPGTRLTVL.

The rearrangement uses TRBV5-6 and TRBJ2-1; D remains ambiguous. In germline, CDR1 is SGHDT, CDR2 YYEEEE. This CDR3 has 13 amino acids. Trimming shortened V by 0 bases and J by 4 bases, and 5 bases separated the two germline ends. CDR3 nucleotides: TGTGCCAGCAGCTTGGGACATTACAATGAGCAGTTCTTC. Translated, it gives CASSLGHYNEQFF.

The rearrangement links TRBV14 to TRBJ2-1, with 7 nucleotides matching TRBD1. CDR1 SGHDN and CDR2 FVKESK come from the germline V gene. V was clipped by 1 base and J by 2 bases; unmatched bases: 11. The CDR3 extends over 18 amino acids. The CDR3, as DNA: TGTGCCAGCAGCCAAGCCTTGACAGGGAAGGCGACCTACAATGAGCAGTTCTTC. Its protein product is CASSQALTGKATYNEQFF.

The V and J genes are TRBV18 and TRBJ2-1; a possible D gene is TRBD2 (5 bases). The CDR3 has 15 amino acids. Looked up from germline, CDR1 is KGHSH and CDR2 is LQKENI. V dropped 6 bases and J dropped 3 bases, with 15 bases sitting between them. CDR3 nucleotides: TGTGCCAGCTCCCCTGGGCGGGCCTTCTACAATGAGCAGTTCTTC. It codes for CASSPGRAFYNEQFF.

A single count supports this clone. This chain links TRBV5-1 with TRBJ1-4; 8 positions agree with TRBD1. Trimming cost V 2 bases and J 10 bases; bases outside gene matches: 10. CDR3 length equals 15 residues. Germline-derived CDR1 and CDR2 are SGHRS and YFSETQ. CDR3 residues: CASSLIGTGEGKLFF. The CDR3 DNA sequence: TGCGCCAGCAGCTTAATCGGGACAGGCGAGGGAAAACTGTTTTTT.

As DNA, the CDR3 is TGTGCCAGCTCACCCCTGGGCGAGGAGACCCAGTACTTC. Amino acids: CASSPLGEETQYF. The genes are TRBV18 and TRBJ2-5; D call uncertain. Between the trimmed V and J ends, which lost 3 bases and 5 bases, there was a span of 10 bases. Germline V gives CDR1 KGHSH, CDR2 LQKENI. The CDR3 has 13 residues.

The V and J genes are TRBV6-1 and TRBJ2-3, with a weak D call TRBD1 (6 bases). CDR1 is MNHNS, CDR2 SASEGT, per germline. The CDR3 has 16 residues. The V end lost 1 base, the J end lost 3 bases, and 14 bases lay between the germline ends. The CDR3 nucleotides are TGTGCCAGCAGTGAAGTATGGGGGCGGGTGACAGATACGCAGTATTTT. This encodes CASSEVWGRVTDTQYF.

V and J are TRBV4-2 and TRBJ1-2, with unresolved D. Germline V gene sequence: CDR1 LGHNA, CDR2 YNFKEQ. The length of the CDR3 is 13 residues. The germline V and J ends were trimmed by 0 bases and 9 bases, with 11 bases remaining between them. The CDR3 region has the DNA TGTGCCAGCAGCCAAGATATCCCGGTCCGCTACACCTTC. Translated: CASSQDIPVRYTF.

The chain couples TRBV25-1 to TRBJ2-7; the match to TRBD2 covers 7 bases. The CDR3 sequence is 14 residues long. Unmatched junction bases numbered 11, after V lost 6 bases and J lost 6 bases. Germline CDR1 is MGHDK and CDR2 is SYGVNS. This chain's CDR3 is CASRGAGVSSEQYF. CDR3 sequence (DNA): TGTGCCAGCAGAGGCGCGGGAGTTTCCAGCGAGCAGTACTTC.

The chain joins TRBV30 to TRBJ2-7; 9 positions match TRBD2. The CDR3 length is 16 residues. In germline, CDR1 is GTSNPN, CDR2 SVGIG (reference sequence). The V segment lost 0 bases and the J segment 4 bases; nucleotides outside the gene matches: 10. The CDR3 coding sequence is TGTGCCTGGAGTGTAGACTTGCTAGCGGGACCGTACGAGCAGTACTTC. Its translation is CAWSVDLLAGPYEQYF.

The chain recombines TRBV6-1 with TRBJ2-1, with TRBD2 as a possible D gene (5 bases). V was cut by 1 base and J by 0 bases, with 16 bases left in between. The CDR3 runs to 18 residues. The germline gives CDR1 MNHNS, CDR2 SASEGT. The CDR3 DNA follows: TGTGCCAGCAGTGAAGTCCGCGGAGGCCTACCCTCCTACAATGAGCAGTTCTTC. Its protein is CASSEVRGGLPSYNEQFF.

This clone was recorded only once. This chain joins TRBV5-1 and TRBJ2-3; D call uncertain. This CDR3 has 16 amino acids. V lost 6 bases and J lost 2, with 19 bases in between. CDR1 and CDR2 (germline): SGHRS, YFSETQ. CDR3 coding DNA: TGCGCCAGCACCACCAACCCCGGCGGTAACACAGATACGCAGTATTTT. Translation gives CASTTNPGGNTDTQYF.

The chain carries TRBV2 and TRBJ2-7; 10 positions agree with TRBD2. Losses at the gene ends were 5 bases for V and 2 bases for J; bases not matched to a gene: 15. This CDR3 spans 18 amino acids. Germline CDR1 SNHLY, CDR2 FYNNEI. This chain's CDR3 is CASSRRVLAGAGAYEQYF. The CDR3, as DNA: TGTGCCAGCAGTAGAAGGGTCCTAGCGGGAGCAGGAGCCTACGAGCAGTACTTC.

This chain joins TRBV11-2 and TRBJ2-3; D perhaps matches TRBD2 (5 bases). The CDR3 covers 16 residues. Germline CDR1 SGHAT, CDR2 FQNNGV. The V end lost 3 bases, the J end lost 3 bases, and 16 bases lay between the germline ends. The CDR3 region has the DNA TGTGCCAGCAGCTTCCTACTAGAAGGGCCGACAGATACGCAGTATTTT. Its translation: CASSFLLEGPTDTQYF.

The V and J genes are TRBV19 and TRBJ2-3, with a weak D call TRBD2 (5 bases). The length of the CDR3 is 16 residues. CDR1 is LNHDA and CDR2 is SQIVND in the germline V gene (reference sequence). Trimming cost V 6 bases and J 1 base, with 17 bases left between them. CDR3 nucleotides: TGTGCCAGTAGCGCAAGCGGAGTCCTGGGCACAGATACGCAGTATTTT. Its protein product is CASSASGVLGTDTQYF. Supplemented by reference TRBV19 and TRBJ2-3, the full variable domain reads DGGITQSPKYLFRKEGQNVTLSCEQNLNHDAMYWYRQDPGQGLRLIYYSQIVNDFQKGDIAEGYSVSREKKESFPLTVTSAQKNPTAFYLCASSASGVLGTDTQYFGPGTRLTVL.

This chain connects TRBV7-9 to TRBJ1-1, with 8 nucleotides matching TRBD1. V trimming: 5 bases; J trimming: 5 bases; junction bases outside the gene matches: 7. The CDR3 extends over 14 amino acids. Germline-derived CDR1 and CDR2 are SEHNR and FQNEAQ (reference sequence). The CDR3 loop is CASSPQGARTEAFF. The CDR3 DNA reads TGTGCCAGCAGCCCCCAGGGGGCTCGAACTGAAGCTTTCTTT.

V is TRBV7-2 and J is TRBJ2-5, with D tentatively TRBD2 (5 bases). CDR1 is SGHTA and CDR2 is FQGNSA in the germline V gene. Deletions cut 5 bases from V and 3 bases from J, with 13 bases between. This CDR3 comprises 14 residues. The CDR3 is CASSLARVEETQYF. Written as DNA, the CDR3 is TGTGCCAGCAGCCTGGCGCGGGTTGAAGAGACCCAGTACTTC.

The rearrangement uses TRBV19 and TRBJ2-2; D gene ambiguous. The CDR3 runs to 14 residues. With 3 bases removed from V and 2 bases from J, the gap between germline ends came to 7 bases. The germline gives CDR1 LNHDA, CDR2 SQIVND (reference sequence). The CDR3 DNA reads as TGTGCCAGTAGTATCTACAGCAACACCGGGGAGCTGTTTTTT. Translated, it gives CASSIYSNTGELFF.

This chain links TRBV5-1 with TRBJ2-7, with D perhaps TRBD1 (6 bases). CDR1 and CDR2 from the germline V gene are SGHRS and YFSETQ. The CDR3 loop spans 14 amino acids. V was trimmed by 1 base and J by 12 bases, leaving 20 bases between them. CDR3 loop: CASSLSLEGERSYF. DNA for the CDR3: TGCGCCAGCAGCTTGTCTTTAGAGGGGGAGAGGTCGTACTTC. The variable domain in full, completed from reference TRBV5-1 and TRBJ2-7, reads KAGVTQTPRYLIKTRGQQVTLSCSPISGHRSVSWYQQTPGQGLQFLFEYFSETQRNKGNFPGRFSGRQFSNSRSEMNVSTLELGDSALYLCASSLSLEGERSYFGPGTRLTVT.

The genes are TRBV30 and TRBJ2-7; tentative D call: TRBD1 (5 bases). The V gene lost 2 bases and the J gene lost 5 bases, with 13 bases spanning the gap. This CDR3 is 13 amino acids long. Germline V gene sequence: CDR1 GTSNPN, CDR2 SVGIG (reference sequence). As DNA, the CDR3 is TGTGCCTGGAGTTTTACCAGGGTCCACGAGCAGTACTTC. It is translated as CAWSFTRVHEQYF.

The CDR3 loop reads CASSLTGAQETQYF. The CDR3, as DNA: TGTGCCAGCAGCCTCACAGGGGCCCAAGAGACCCAGTACTTC. The chain carries TRBV5-4 and TRBJ2-5, with 7 bases fitting TRBD1. The CDR3 covers 14 residues. Trimming at V came to 4 bases and at J to 1 base, leaving 4 bases not matched to a gene. The germline CDR1 and CDR2 sequences are SGHNT and YYREEE (reference sequence).

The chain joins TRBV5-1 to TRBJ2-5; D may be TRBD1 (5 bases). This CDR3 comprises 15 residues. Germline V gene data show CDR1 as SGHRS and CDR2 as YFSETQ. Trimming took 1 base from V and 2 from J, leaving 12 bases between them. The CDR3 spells CASSLSMGPQETQYF. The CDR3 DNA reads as TGCGCCAGCAGCTTGTCAATGGGGCCACAAGAGACCCAGTACTTC. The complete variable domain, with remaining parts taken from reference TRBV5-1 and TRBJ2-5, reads KAGVTQTPRYLIKTRGQQVTLSCSPISGHRSVSWYQQTPGQGLQFLFEYFSETQRNKGNFPGRFSGRQFSNSRSEMNVSTLELGDSALYLCASSLSMGPQETQYFGPGTRLLVL.

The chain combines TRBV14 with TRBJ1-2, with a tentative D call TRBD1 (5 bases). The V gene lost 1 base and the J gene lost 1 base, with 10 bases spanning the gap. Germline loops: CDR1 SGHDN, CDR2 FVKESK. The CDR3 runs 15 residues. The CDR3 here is CASSQGLGRNYGYTF. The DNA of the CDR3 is TGTGCCAGCAGCCAAGGGTTGGGGCGTAACTATGGCTACACCTTC.

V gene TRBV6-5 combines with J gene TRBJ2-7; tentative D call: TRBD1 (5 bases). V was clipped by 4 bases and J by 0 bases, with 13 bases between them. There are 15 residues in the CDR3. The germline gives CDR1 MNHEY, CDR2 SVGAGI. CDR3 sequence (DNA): TGTGCCAGCAGTTCCCTACAGGCCAGCTCCTACGAGCAGTACTTC. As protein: CASSSLQASSYEQYF.

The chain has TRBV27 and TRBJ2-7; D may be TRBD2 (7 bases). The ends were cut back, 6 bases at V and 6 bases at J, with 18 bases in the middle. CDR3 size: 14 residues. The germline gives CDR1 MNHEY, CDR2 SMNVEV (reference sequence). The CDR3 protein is CASREHGGLREQYF. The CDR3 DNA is TGTGCCAGCAGGGAACACGGGGGGCTACGCGAGCAGTACTTC.

The CDR3 loop reads CASSLSGFSSYNSPLHF. The CDR3 DNA follows: TGCGCCAGCAGCCTTTCAGGGTTTAGCTCCTATAATTCACCCCTCCACTTT. This sequence joins TRBV4-1 and TRBJ1-6; maybe TRBD1 (5 bases). The CDR3 runs 17 residues. CDR1 is MGHRA, CDR2 YSYEKL, per germline. V was trimmed by 4 bases and J by 0 bases, leaving 13 bases between them.

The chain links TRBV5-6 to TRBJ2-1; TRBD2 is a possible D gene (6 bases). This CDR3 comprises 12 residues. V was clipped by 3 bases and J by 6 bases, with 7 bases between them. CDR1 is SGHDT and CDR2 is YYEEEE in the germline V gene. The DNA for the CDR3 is TGTGCCAGCAGCTCCGGGGGCAATGAGCAGTTCTTC. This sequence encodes CASSSGGNEQFF.

CDR3 in amino acids: CASSQAARGNSPLHF. Written as DNA, the CDR3 is TGTGCCAGCAGCCAAGCCGCCAGGGGAAATTCACCCCTCCACTTT. The chain recombines TRBV14 with TRBJ1-6, with a weak D call TRBD1 (6 bases). There are 15 residues in the CDR3. Looked up from germline, CDR1 is SGHDN and CDR2 is FVKESK. V was clipped by 1 base and J by 7 bases, with 11 bases between them.

The CDR3 region is CASSFTTGGHRSYTF. As DNA, the CDR3 is TGTGCCAGCAGCTTTACGACAGGGGGTCACAGAAGCTACACCTTC. The chain couples TRBV7-2 to TRBJ1-2, with 9 bases fitting TRBD1. This CDR3 comprises 15 residues. V shed 3 bases and J 9 bases; nucleotides not matched to a gene: 11. CDR1 and CDR2 (germline): SGHTA, FQGNSA.